This T cell receptor (beta chain) was identified in a study of blood T cell repertoires in COVID-19. The CDR3 has 16 amino acids. Trimming cost V 2 bases and J 8 bases; bases outside gene matches: 12. Some clones are missing from TCRdb's copy, which holds only in-frame ones; the method was immunoSEQ multiplex PCR. This table holds 200,000 to 300,000 clones, under 90% found once. The sequence was collected from a human donor in a cohort sampled during active COVID-19. Sequenced material: peripheral blood. This chain links TRBV23-1 with TRBJ1-2; TRBD1 matches 9 bases. TRBV23-1 is marked as an open reading frame, function uncertain. The CDR3 loop is CASSQETGTGIRGYTF. DNA for the CDR3: TGCGCCAGCAGTCAAGAGACCGGGACAGGGATAAGAGGCTACACCTTC.